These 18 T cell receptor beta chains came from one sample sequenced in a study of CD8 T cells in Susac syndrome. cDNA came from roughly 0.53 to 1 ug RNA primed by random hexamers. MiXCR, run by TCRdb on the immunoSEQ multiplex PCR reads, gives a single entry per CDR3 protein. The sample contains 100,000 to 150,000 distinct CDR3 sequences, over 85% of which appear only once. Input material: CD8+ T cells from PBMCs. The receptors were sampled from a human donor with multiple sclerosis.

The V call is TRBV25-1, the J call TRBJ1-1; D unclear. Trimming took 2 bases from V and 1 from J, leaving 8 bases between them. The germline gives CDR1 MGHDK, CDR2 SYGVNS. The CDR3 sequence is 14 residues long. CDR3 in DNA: TGTGCCAGCAGTGAAATGGCAGGGAACACTGAAGCTTTCTTT. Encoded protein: CASSEMAGNTEAFF. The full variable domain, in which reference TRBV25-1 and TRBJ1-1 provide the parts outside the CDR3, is EADIYQTPRYLVIGTGKKITLECSQTMGHDKMYWYQQDPGMELHLIHYSYGVNSTEKGDLSSESTVSRIRTEHFPLTLESARPSHTSQYLCASSEMAGNTEAFFGQGTRLTVV.

For the CDR3, the DNA is TGTGCCAGCAGTTTTAGACACGTCTCGCGAGAGCAGTACTTC. This sequence encodes CASSFRHVSREQYF. V gene TRBV27 combines with J gene TRBJ2-7; D unresolved. Between the trimmed V and J ends, which lost 3 bases and 7 bases, there was a span of 16 bases. The CDR3 consists of 14 residues. CDR1 MNHEY and CDR2 SMNVEV come from the germline V gene (reference sequence).

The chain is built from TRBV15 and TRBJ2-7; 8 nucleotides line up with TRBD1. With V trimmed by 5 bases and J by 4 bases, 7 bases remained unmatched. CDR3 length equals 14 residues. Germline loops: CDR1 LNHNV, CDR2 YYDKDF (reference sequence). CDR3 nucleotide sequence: TGTGCCACCAGCTCGGTCAGGGGGCCATACGAGCAGTACTTC. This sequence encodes CATSSVRGPYEQYF.

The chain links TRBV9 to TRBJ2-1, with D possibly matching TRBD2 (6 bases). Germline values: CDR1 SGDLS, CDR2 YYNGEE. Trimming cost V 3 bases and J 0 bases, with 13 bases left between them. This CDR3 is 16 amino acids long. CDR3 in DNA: TGTGCCAGCAGCGCGATAAGGGGACTCTCCTACAATGAGCAGTTCTTC. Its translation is CASSAIRGLSYNEQFF.

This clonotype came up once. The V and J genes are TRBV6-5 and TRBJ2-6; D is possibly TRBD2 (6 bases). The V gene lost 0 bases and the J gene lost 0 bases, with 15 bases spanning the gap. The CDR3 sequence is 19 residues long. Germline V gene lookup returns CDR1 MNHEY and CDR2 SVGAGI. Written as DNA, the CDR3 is TGTGCCAGCAGTTACTCGGTTGGAGGGGTGAGCTCTGGGGCCAACGTCCTGACTTTC. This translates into CASSYSVGGVSSGANVLTF.

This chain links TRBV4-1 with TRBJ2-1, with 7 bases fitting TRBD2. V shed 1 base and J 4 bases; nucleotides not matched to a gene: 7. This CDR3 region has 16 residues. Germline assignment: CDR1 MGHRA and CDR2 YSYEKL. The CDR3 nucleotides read TGCGCCAGCAGCCAAGCGGTAGCGGGTCTATACAATGAGCAGTTCTTC. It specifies CASSQAVAGLYNEQFF.

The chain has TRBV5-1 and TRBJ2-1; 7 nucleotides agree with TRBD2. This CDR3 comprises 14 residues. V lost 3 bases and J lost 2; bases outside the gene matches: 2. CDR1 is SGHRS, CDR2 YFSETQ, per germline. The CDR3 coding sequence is TGCGCCAGCAGCTCGGCGGGGGCCTACAATGAGCAGTTCTTC. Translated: CASSSAGAYNEQFF. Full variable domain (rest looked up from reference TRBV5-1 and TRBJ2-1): KAGVTQTPRYLIKTRGQQVTLSCSPISGHRSVSWYQQTPGQGLQFLFEYFSETQRNKGNFPGRFSGRQFSNSRSEMNVSTLELGDSALYLCASSSAGAYNEQFFGPGTRLTVL.

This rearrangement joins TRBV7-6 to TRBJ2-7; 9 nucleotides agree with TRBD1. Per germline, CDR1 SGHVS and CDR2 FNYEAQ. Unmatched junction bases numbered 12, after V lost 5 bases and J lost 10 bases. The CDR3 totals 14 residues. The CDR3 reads CASSVTGGAGKQYF. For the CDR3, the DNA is TGTGCCAGCAGCGTGACAGGGGGAGCGGGGAAACAGTACTTC.

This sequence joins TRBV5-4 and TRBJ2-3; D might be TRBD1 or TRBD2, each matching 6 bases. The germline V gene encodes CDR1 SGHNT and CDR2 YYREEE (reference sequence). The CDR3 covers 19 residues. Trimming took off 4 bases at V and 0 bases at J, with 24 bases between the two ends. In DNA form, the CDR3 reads TGTGCCAGCAGCCGACTAGGACAGTGGGAGATTTCTAGCACAGATACGCAGTATTTT. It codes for CASSRLGQWEISSTDTQYF.

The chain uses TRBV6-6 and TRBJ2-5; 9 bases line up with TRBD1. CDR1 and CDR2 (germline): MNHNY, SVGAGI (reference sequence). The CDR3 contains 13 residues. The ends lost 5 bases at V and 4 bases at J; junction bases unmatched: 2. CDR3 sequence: CASSDRGGETQYF. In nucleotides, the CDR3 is TGTGCCAGCAGTGACAGGGGGGGAGAGACCCAGTACTTC.

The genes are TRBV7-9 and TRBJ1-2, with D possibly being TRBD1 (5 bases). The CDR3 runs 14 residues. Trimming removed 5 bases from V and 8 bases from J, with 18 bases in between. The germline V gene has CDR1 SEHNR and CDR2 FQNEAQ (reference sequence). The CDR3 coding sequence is TGTGCCAGCAGCGCCCCACGGGGGGATCTGGGCTACACCTTC. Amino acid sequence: CASSAPRGDLGYTF.

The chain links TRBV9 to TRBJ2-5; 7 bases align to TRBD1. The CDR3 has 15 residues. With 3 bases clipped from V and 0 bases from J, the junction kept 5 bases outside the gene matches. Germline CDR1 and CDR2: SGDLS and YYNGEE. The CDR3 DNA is TGTGCCAGCAGCGGTCGACAGGGCAACCAAGAGACCCAGTACTTC. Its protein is CASSGRQGNQETQYF. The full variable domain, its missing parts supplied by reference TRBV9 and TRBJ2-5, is DSGVTQTPKHLITATGQRVTLRCSPRSGDLSVYWYQQSLDQGLQFLIQYYNGEERAKGNILERFSAQQFPDLHSELNLSSLELGDSALYFCASSGRQGNQETQYFGPGTRLLVL.

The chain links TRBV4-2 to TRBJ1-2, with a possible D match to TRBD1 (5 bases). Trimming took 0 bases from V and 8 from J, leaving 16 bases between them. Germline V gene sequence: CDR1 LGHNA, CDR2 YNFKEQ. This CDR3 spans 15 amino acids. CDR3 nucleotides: TGTGCCAGCAGCCAAGATAGGGCAGGGCATCGGGGCTACACCTTC. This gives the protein CASSQDRAGHRGYTF.

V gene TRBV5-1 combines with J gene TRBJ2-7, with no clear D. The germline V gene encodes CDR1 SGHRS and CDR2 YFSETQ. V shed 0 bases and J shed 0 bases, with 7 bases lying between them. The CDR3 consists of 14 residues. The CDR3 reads CASSLEESSYEQYF. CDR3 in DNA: TGCGCCAGCAGCTTGGAGGAAAGCTCCTACGAGCAGTACTTC.

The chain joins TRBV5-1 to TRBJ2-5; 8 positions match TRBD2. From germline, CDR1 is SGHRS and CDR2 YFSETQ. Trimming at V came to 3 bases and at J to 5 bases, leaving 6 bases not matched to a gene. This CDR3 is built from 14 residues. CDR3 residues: CASSSRGGAETQYF. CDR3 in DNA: TGCGCCAGCAGCTCACGGGGGGGGGCGGAGACCCAGTACTTC.

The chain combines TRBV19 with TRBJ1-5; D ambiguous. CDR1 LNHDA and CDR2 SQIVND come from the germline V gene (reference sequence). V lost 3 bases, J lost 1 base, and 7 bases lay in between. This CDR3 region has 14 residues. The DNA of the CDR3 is TGTGCCAGTAGTATTTCAAAAAGCAATCAGCCCCAGCATTTT. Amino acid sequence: CASSISKSNQPQHF.

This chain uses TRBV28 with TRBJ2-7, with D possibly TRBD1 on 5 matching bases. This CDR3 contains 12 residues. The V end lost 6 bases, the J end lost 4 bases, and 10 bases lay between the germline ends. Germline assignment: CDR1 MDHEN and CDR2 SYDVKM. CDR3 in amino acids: CASSPTDYEQYF. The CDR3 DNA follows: TGTGCCAGCAGCCCGACAGATTACGAGCAGTACTTC.

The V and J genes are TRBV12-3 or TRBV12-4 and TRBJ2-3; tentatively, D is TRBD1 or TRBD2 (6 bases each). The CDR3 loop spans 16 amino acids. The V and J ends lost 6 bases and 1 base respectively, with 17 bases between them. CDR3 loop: CASSLLGGLGTDTQYF. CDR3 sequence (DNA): TGTGCCAGCAGCCTACTTGGGGGGCTGGGCACAGATACGCAGTATTTT.